Shown below are 4 T cell receptor beta chains from a single sample sequenced in a study of blood T cell repertoires in COVID-19. Measured with immunoSEQ multiplex PCR; TCRdb has only the in-frame clones, and not every one. The table lists some 60,000 clones, approximately 92% of them singletons. Sequences were obtained from peripheral blood. The receptor source for this set is a man aged 60 to 69 with acute or convalescent COVID-19.

The chain has TRBV28 and TRBJ2-1, with TRBD2 identical over 8 bases. Looked up from germline, CDR1 is MDHEN and CDR2 is SYDVKM. The CDR3 has 16 amino acids. After removal of 5 bases from V and 0 bases from J, the junction contained 6 bases not matched to a gene. Here the CDR3 DNA reads TGTGCCAGCAGTCCGACTAGCGTGAGCTCCTACAATGAGCAGTTCTTC. Translation: CASSPTSVSSYNEQFF.

The genes are TRBV6-2 or TRBV6-3 and TRBJ2-1; possibly TRBD1 for D (5 bases). The germline V gene encodes CDR1 MNHEY and CDR2 SVGEGT. Trimming took 4 bases from V and 6 from J, leaving 10 bases between them. The CDR3 spans 13 residues. The CDR3 nucleotides are TGTGCCAGCAGTTCCTGGGGCCCCAATGAGCAGTTCTTC. The encoded protein is CASSSWGPNEQFF.

There are a few counts of this clone. The chain is built from TRBV27 and TRBJ2-7; weak D call: TRBD1 (6 bases). The CDR3 extends over 13 amino acids. The germline V and J ends were trimmed by 8 bases and 2 bases, with 13 bases remaining between them. From germline, CDR1 is MNHEY and CDR2 SMNVEV (reference sequence). CDR3 sequence: CASARDITYEQYF. In DNA form, the CDR3 reads TGTGCCAGCGCAAGGGACATAACCTACGAGCAGTACTTC.

In the case of this clone: Other DNA sequences in the sample encode the same CDR3. The rearrangement links TRBV5-1 to TRBJ2-3; 8 bases align to TRBD1. The CDR3 sequence is 14 residues long. The junction had 3 bases not matched to a gene; V was cut back by 5 bases and J by 1 base. Germline CDR1 reads SGHRS; CDR2 reads YFSETQ. CDR3 protein: CASSSTGGTDTQYF. The CDR3 DNA reads TGCGCCAGCAGTTCGACAGGGGGCACAGATACGCAGTATTTT.